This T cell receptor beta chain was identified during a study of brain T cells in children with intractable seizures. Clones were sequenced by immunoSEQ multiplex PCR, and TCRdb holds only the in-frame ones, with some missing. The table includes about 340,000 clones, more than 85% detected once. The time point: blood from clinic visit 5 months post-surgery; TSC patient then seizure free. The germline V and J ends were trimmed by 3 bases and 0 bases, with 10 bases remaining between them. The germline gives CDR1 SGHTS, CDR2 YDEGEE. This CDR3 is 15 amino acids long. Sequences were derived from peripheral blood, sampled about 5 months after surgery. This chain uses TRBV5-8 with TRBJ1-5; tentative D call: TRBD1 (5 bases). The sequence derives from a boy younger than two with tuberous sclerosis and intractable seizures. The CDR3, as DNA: TGTGCCAGCAGCTCGAGGGGCTATAGCAATCAGCCCCAGCATTTT. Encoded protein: CASSSRGYSNQPQHF.